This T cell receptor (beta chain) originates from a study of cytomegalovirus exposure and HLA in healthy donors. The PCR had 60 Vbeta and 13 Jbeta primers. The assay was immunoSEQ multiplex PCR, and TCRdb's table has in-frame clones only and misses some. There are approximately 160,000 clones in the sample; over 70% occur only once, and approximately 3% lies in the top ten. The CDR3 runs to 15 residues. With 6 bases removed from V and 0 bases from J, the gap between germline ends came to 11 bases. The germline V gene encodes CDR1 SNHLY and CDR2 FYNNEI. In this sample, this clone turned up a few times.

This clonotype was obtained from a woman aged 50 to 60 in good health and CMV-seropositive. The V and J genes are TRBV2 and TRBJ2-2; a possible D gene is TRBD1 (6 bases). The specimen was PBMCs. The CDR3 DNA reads TGTGCCAGCAGATCCTGGACAGCGAACACCGGGGAGCTGTTTTTT. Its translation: CASRSWTANTGELFF.